Given below is one T cell receptor beta chain in context. The PCR used 60 Vbeta and 13 Jbeta primers. Generated by immunoSEQ multiplex PCR, the TCRdb table keeps only in-frame clones and is missing some. The repertoire includes 150,000 or so clones, roughly 85% of them detected once, and around 0.97% sits in the top ten. The data are from a study of cytomegalovirus exposure and HLA in healthy donors. In germline, CDR1 is MDHEN, CDR2 SYDVKM. This CDR3 comprises 14 residues. V dropped 1 base and J dropped 5; count of bases not matched to a gene: 4. This sequence originates from a woman in her fifties or sixties in good health and CMV-seropositive. The chain employs TRBV28 and TRBJ2-7; 8 nucleotides match TRBD1. Sequencing used PBMCs. The CDR3 nucleotides read TGTGCCAGCAGTTTATCCAGGGGGCGCCACGAGCAGTACTTC. This translates into CASSLSRGRHEQYF. The full variable domain, completed using reference TRBV28 and TRBJ2-7, is DVKVTQSSRYLVKRTGEKVFLECVQDMDHENMFWYRQDPGLGLRLIYFSYDVKMKEKGDIPEGYSVSREKKERFSLILESASTNQTSMYLCASSLSRGRHEQYFGPGTRLTVT.